These 16 T cell receptor beta chains came from one sample sequenced in a study of molecular identifiers for immune sequencing clone quantification. TCRdb redid the calling of the PCR reads with MiXCR, one entry per CDR3 protein. In the table there are over 600,000 distinct CDR3 sequences, nearly 20% of which are singletons. Specimen: naive CD8+ T cells from blood, with Jurkat cell RNA spiked in. Subset of the sample: FACS-sorted CD8+CD4-CCR7+CD45RA+ naive T cells. These receptor sequences come from a human donor in good health. Some libraries in this study had Jurkat cell RNA spiked in.

This clonotype was seen only a few times. At one of its ends the junction is not consistent with the germline gene, which may arise from a read error. The V call is TRBV27, the J call TRBJ1-3; D perhaps matches TRBD1 (5 bases). The CDR3 contains 15 residues. Germline CDR1 MNHEY, CDR2 SMNVEV (reference sequence). CDR3 sequence reads: CASSFSHGAGNTIYF. CDR3 bases: TGTGCCAGCAGTTTCTCTCATGGGGCTGGGAACACCATATATTTT.

This clonotype was counted ten times or more. The chain has TRBV20-1 and TRBJ2-7; 12 bases agree with TRBD1. Trimming cost V 4 bases and J 2 bases; bases outside gene matches: 3. CDR1 DFQATT and CDR2 SNEGSKA come from the germline V gene (reference sequence). The CDR3 has 14 residues. CDR3 DNA sequence: TGCAGTGCTATGGGACAGGGGGCAACCTACGAGCAGTACTTC. Its translation: CSAMGQGATYEQYF.

A note on this clonotype: A much larger clone is a single base away; this may be a read error. This chain uses TRBV7-9 with TRBJ2-3; a possible D gene is TRBD2 (5 bases). CDR3 size: 16 residues. The germline V gene has CDR1 SEHNR and CDR2 FQNEAQ (reference sequence). The CDR3 protein is CASIKKVDSRADTLYF. In nucleotides, the CDR3 is TGTGCCAGCATCAAGAAGGTGGACTCCCGAGCAGATACGCTGTATTTT.

J is TRBJ2-1 and V is TRBV9; TRBD1 or TRBD2 may be the D gene (6 bases each). Per the germline V gene, CDR1 is SGDLS and CDR2 is YYNGEE. V was clipped by 4 bases and J by 0 bases, with 17 bases between them. The CDR3 is made up of 17 amino acids. The CDR3 DNA reads as TGTGCCAGCAGCCCAAAGGGGGGCCGTAGCTCCTACAATGAGCAGTTCTTC. This sequence encodes CASSPKGGRSSYNEQFF.

This clonotype has just a few counts. This chain uses TRBV4-1 with TRBJ2-6, with D hard to call. CDR1 and CDR2 (germline): MGHRA, YSYEKL. The CDR3 runs 15 residues. V dropped 5 bases and J dropped 4 bases, with 12 bases sitting between them. The CDR3 DNA reads as TGCGCCAGCAGCTCCCGCGCTCTAGGGGCCAACGTCCTGACTTTC. Its translation: CASSSRALGANVLTF.

The rearrangement joins TRBV6-2 or TRBV6-3 to TRBJ2-3, with D maybe TRBD2 (6 bases). V was trimmed by 6 bases and J by 0 bases, leaving 13 bases between them. CDR3 length: 15 amino acids. Germline CDR1 and CDR2: MNHEY and SVGEGT. The CDR3 DNA sequence: TGTGCCAGCAGATCCATAGCGGCTAGCACAGATACGCAGTATTTT. Translation: CASRSIAASTDTQYF.

The table lists this clonotype with many counts. The genes are TRBV11-2 and TRBJ2-1; 14 nucleotides align to TRBD2. Germline V gene sequence: CDR1 SGHAT, CDR2 FQNNGV. Trimming removed 0 bases from V and 9 bases from J; junction bases left unmatched: 7. The CDR3 extends over 17 amino acids. The CDR3 sequence is CASSLEPGTSGGSEQFF. CDR3 DNA sequence: TGTGCCAGCAGCTTAGAGCCCGGGACTAGCGGGGGAAGTGAGCAGTTCTTC. The variable domain in full, with the rest retrieved from reference TRBV11-2 and TRBJ2-1, is EAGVAQSPRYKIIEKRQSVAFWCNPISGHATLYWYQQILGQGPKLLIQFQNNGVVDDSQLPKDRFSAERLKGVDSTLKIQPAKLEDSAVYLCASSLEPGTSGGSEQFFGPGTRLTVL.

There are many counts of this clonotype. This rearrangement joins TRBV13 to TRBJ2-3, with 8 positions matching TRBD2. The CDR3 contains 16 residues. Germline V gene data show CDR1 as PRHDT and CDR2 as FYEKMQ (reference sequence). The V segment lost 6 bases and the J segment 4 bases; nucleotides outside the gene matches: 12. CDR3 coding DNA: TGTGCCAGCAGTCCCTCCGGGACGGGAGGGCCAGATACGCAGTATTTT. Translation: CASSPSGTGGPDTQYF.

In its sample, this clonotype was seen many times. The rearrangement uses TRBV9 and TRBJ2-3; 11 nucleotides align to TRBD2. The V gene end was trimmed by 3 bases and the J gene end by 0 bases; junction bases not matched to a gene: 3. CDR3 length equals 16 residues. Germline values: CDR1 SGDLS, CDR2 YYNGEE. The CDR3 region is CASSGGLAESTDTQYF. The CDR3 coding sequence is TGTGCCAGCAGCGGGGGACTAGCGGAGAGCACAGATACGCAGTATTTT.

Details on this clonotype: Since a much larger clone is just one base distant, this may be a read error. This rearrangement joins TRBV4-3 to TRBJ2-7, with TRBD1 identical over 8 bases. From germline, CDR1 is LGHNA and CDR2 YSLEER. With V trimmed by 3 bases and J by 9 bases, 7 bases remained unmatched. This CDR3 has 13 amino acids. Written as DNA, the CDR3 is TGCGCCAGCAGCCAGGACAGGGTTGGCGGGCAGTACTTC. It translates to CASSQDRVGGQYF.

This clonotype was seen many times. V usage is TRBV12-3 or TRBV12-4 and J usage is TRBJ1-4; 7 bases fit TRBD1. V dropped 6 bases and J dropped 3; count of bases not matched to a gene: 10. The length of the CDR3 is 16 residues. CDR3 sequence reads: CASSSLGGQPNEKLFF. The CDR3 bases are TGTGCCAGCAGCTCCCTGGGGGGACAGCCTAATGAAAAACTGTTTTTT.

On this clonotype: A much larger clone lies a single base off, so this may be a read error. J is TRBJ2-1 and V is TRBV24-1; D tentatively reads TRBD1 or TRBD2 (5 bases each). The CDR3 sequence is 14 residues long. Germline V gene sequence: CDR1 KGHDR, CDR2 SFDVKD. This CDR3 is CATSDTTDYNEQSF. As DNA, the CDR3 is TGTGCCACCAGTGATACGACAGACTACAATGAGCAGTCCTTC.

This clonotype was observed many times. This rearrangement joins TRBV27 to TRBJ2-7; TRBD1 aligns across 7 bases. Germline CDR1 and CDR2: MNHEY and SMNVEV (reference sequence). Trimming cost V 4 bases and J 0 bases; bases outside gene matches: 6. The CDR3 length is 15 residues. The CDR3 coding sequence is TGTGCCAGCAGTTATCGACAGGGCAGCTCCTACGAGCAGTACTTC. Translating gives CASSYRQGSSYEQYF.

The V gene is TRBV18, the J gene TRBJ2-1; 7 bases match TRBD1. Per germline, CDR1 KGHSH and CDR2 LQKENI. The CDR3 runs 15 residues. V shed 5 bases and J 4 bases; nucleotides not matched to a gene: 8. Written as DNA, the CDR3 is TGTGCCAGCTCATCTGACAGGGAACGATACAATGAGCAGTTCTTC. It yields the protein CASSSDRERYNEQFF.

In its sample, this clonotype was seen once. With a much larger clone just one base away, this may be a read error. V and J are TRBV30 and TRBJ1-1, with D unclear. CDR3 length: 11 residues. Per germline, CDR1 GTSNPN and CDR2 SVGIG (reference sequence). The ends were cut back, 1 base at V and 4 bases at J, with 4 bases in the middle. Here the CDR3 DNA reads TGTGCCTGGAGTGCTTGCACTGAAGCTTTCTTT. This encodes CAWSACTEAFF.

This clonotype was observed many times. This rearrangement joins TRBV11-2 to TRBJ2-3; 11 bases are shared with TRBD2. Germline-derived CDR1 and CDR2 are SGHAT and FQNNGV. J gave up 0 bases and V 5 bases, and 13 bases lay outside the gene matches. The CDR3 spans 19 residues. Here the CDR3 reads CASSNSGGRLAGSTDTQYF. DNA for the CDR3: TGTGCCAGCAGCAATTCGGGAGGGCGACTAGCGGGAAGCACAGATACGCAGTATTTT. The whole variable domain, remainder taken from reference TRBV11-2 and TRBJ2-3, is EAGVAQSPRYKIIEKRQSVAFWCNPISGHATLYWYQQILGQGPKLLIQFQNNGVVDDSQLPKDRFSAERLKGVDSTLKIQPAKLEDSAVYLCASSNSGGRLAGSTDTQYFGPGTRLTVL.